A single sample is the source of the 22 T cell receptor beta chains below, sequenced in a study of cytomegalovirus exposure and HLA in healthy donors. The PCR made use of 60 Vbeta and 13 Jbeta primers. Produced via immunoSEQ multiplex PCR; TCRdb's table is partial and in-frame only. The sample includes under 150,000 clones, roughly 79% of them seen just once. Sequenced: PBMCs. These receptors came from a woman in her forties or fifties in good health and CMV-seronegative.

The rearrangement links TRBV5-1 to TRBJ1-1, with 8 bases fitting TRBD1. The CDR3 is made up of 17 amino acids. V gave up 1 base and J gave up 1 base; unmatched junction bases: 9. Germline V gene data show CDR1 as SGHRS and CDR2 as YFSETQ. The CDR3 coding sequence is TGCGCCAGCAGCTTGCAGCCAGGGGGCTTAGAGAACACTGAAGCTTTCTTT. The encoded protein is CASSLQPGGLENTEAFF.

The chain carries TRBV12-5 and TRBJ1-5; 7 nucleotides line up with TRBD1. CDR1 is LGHNT and CDR2 is FRNRAP in the germline V gene. The CDR3 runs to 15 residues. V trimming: 1 base; J trimming: 4 bases; junction bases outside the gene matches: 4. In DNA form, the CDR3 reads TGTGCTAGTGGTTTGGGCGACAGGGATAATCAGCCCCAGCATTTT. Translating it yields CASGLGDRDNQPQHF.

This clone was seen a handful of times. The genes are TRBV6-4 and TRBJ1-5; no firm D call. Germline assignment: CDR1 MRHNA and CDR2 SNTAGT. The CDR3 extends over 13 amino acids. Trimming removed 6 bases from V and 2 bases from J, with 8 bases in between. CDR3 coding DNA: TGTGCCAGCAGGAGGGTGGGCAATCAGCCCCAGCATTTT. This codes for CASRRVGNQPQHF.

The chain combines TRBV5-6 with TRBJ2-3, with TRBD2 matching over 8 bases. This CDR3 spans 15 amino acids. Germline CDR1 SGHDT, CDR2 YYEEEE. Trimming took 3 bases from V and 6 from J; bases not matched to a gene: 9. This CDR3 reads CASSSSGGPLDTQYF. The DNA of the CDR3 is TGTGCCAGCAGCTCCTCGGGAGGGCCTCTGGATACGCAGTATTTT.

This clone was counted a single time. V gene TRBV13 combines with J gene TRBJ1-1; D unresolved. The CDR3 loop spans 18 amino acids. From germline, CDR1 is PRHDT and CDR2 FYEKMQ (reference sequence). V dropped 5 bases and J dropped 0 bases, with 22 bases sitting between them. This CDR3 is CASSQNVAFSSMNTEAFF. DNA of the CDR3: TGTGCCAGCAGCCAGAACGTTGCTTTTTCATCCATGAACACTGAAGCTTTCTTT.

This clone has a single count. The J gene is TRBJ2-7, the V gene TRBV2; TRBD2 agrees at 11 bases. Trimming at V came to 11 bases and at J to 4 bases, leaving 16 bases not matched to a gene. Germline CDR1 is SNHLY and CDR2 is FYNNEI. CDR3 length: 16 amino acids. Written as DNA, the CDR3 is TGTGCCCAGCATAGCGGGAGGGCCTTTAACGCTTACGAGCAGTACTTC. This sequence encodes CAQHSGRAFNAYEQYF.

This clone has a handful of counts. CDR3 bases: TGTGCCAGCAGCCCCTGGGACAGGGGTGACACTGAAGCTTTCTTT. As protein: CASSPWDRGDTEAFF. The chain combines TRBV7-9 with TRBJ1-1; 10 bases are shared with TRBD1. CDR3 length: 15 residues. Trimming at V came to 5 bases and at J to 3 bases, leaving 6 bases not matched to a gene. Germline CDR1 reads SEHNR; CDR2 reads FQNEAQ (reference sequence).

This chain joins TRBV4-1 and TRBJ1-3; possibly TRBD1 for D (6 bases). Trimming left V 2 bases short and J 3 bases short, with 20 bases between. Germline V gene data show CDR1 as MGHRA and CDR2 as YSYEKL. This CDR3 comprises 18 residues. The CDR3 DNA reads as TGCGCCAGCAGCCAACCCTCGGGGGGGCAGTCTAGTGGAAACACCATATATTTT. This translates into CASSQPSGGQSSGNTIYF.

V and J are TRBV6-5 and TRBJ1-2; D may be TRBD1 (6 bases). The length of the CDR3 is 15 residues. Germline lookup yields CDR1 MNHEY and CDR2 SVGAGI. V lost 6 bases to trimming and J lost 3 bases, with 17 bases between them. The chain's CDR3 is CASRRSRGGDYGYTF. The DNA of the CDR3 is TGTGCCAGCAGAAGATCCAGGGGCGGCGACTATGGCTACACCTTC.

The V gene is TRBV19, the J gene TRBJ2-2; the match to TRBD2 covers 9 bases. V lost 5 bases to trimming and J lost 6 bases; unmatched junction nucleotides: 10. The CDR3 has 16 residues. Germline CDR1 and CDR2: LNHDA and SQIVND (reference sequence). In DNA form, the CDR3 reads TGTGCCAGTAGTCCTCTCCTAGCGGGAAGTGCCGGGGAGCTGTTTTTT. This sequence encodes CASSPLLAGSAGELFF.

The chain joins TRBV14 to TRBJ1-3; tentatively, D is TRBD1 (5 bases). V dropped 4 bases and J dropped 0 bases, with 25 bases sitting between them. The CDR3 covers 20 residues. CDR1 and CDR2 from the germline V gene are SGHDN and FVKESK. The CDR3 loop is CASSRSSGVRSGLSGNTIYF. The CDR3, as DNA: TGTGCCAGCAGCCGATCCTCGGGGGTTAGGTCTGGTCTCTCTGGAAACACCATATATTTT. Filled out from reference TRBV14 and TRBJ1-3, the complete variable domain reads EAGVTQFPSHSVIEKGQTVTLRCDPISGHDNLYWYRRVMGKEIKFLLHFVKESKQDESGMPNNRFLAERTGGTYSTLKVQPAELEDSGVYFCASSRSSGVRSGLSGNTIYFGEGSWLTVV.

The genes are TRBV7-9 and TRBJ1-3, with 8 positions matching TRBD1. This CDR3 is 16 amino acids long. The junction had 9 bases not matched to a gene; V was cut back by 5 bases and J by 3 bases. Germline CDR1 SEHNR, CDR2 FQNEAQ (reference sequence). In DNA, the CDR3 is TGTGCCAGCAGCAGACAGGGGCCCTTAGGTGGAAACACCATATATTTT. Translation gives CASSRQGPLGGNTIYF.

This clone turned up a few times. The J gene is TRBJ1-2, the V gene TRBV5-1; D perhaps matches TRBD1 (5 bases). CDR1 is SGHRS, CDR2 YFSETQ, per germline. V lost 0 bases and J lost 6, with 24 bases in between. The CDR3 consists of 18 residues. The CDR3 DNA follows: TGCGCCAGCAGCTTGGCCCCGGGGGAGCTGGGGCTCAGAAATGGCTACACCTTC. Translation gives CASSLAPGELGLRNGYTF.

This rearrangement joins TRBV28 to TRBJ1-1; D remains ambiguous. Per germline, CDR1 MDHEN and CDR2 SYDVKM. The ends were cut back, 4 bases at V and 1 base at J, with 4 bases in the middle. The CDR3 extends over 12 amino acids. The CDR3 DNA follows: TGTGCCAGCAGTTCCTCGAACACTGAAGCTTTCTTT. Translating gives CASSSSNTEAFF.

The chain combines TRBV7-9 with TRBJ1-6; possibly TRBD1 for D (6 bases). The ends were cut back, 1 base at V and 7 bases at J, with 14 bases in the middle. From germline, CDR1 is SEHNR and CDR2 FQNEAQ (reference sequence). The CDR3 is 16 residues long. The CDR3 loop is CASSLVTGFGNSPLHF. In nucleotides, the CDR3 is TGTGCCAGCAGCTTAGTTACAGGGTTCGGAAATTCACCCCTCCACTTT.

The chain combines TRBV10-3 with TRBJ1-1; tentatively, D is TRBD1 (5 bases). Deletions cut 10 bases from V and 0 bases from J, with 12 bases between. From germline, CDR1 is ENHRY and CDR2 SYGVKD. The CDR3 has 13 residues. CDR3 nucleotide sequence: TGTGCCACCCTCGGGGGGGTGAACACTGAAGCTTTCTTT. Protein: CATLGGVNTEAFF.

V and J are TRBV19 and TRBJ2-3; 15 nucleotides match TRBD2. V lost 3 bases, J lost 1 base, and 8 bases stayed unmatched. The CDR3 loop spans 19 amino acids. The germline V gene has CDR1 LNHDA and CDR2 SQIVND (reference sequence). CDR3 amino acids: CASSIRTSGRARGTDTQYF. The DNA of the CDR3 is TGTGCCAGTAGTATTCGGACTAGCGGGAGGGCAAGGGGCACAGATACGCAGTATTTT. Based on the CDR3 plus reference TRBV19 and TRBJ2-3, the full variable domain is DGGITQSPKYLFRKEGQNVTLSCEQNLNHDAMYWYRQDPGQGLRLIYYSQIVNDFQKGDIAEGYSVSREKKESFPLTVTSAQKNPTAFYLCASSIRTSGRARGTDTQYFGPGTRLTVL.

The chain links TRBV13 to TRBJ2-1; D might be TRBD2 (5 bases). V lost 3 bases and J 8 bases, leaving 17 bases between the germline ends. This CDR3 comprises 15 residues. Looked up from germline, CDR1 is PRHDT and CDR2 is FYEKMQ (reference sequence). CDR3 sequence (DNA): TGTGCCAGCAGCTTTCTCCGGACTCCTACGCATGAGCAGTTCTTC. Translated: CASSFLRTPTHEQFF.

The J gene is TRBJ1-2, the V gene TRBV19; D possibly corresponds to TRBD1 (6 bases). Looked up from germline, CDR1 is LNHDA and CDR2 is SQIVND (reference sequence). Trimming took off 7 bases at V and 8 bases at J, with 17 bases between the two ends. The CDR3 spans 13 residues. Here the CDR3 DNA reads TGTGCCAGTACGACCGAGACAGGAGGCGGCTACACCTTC. It is translated as CASTTETGGGYTF.

This clone was counted at least ten times. The chain joins TRBV6-5 to TRBJ2-2; 7 nucleotides agree with TRBD1. Losses at the gene ends were 2 bases for V and 6 bases for J; bases not matched to a gene: 6. This CDR3 has 15 residues. CDR1 MNHEY and CDR2 SVGAGI come from the germline V gene. In DNA, the CDR3 is TGTGCCAGCAGTTACCGGGACAGAAGTTCCGGGGAGCTGTTTTTT. Its translation: CASSYRDRSSGELFF.

The chain couples TRBV6-5 to TRBJ2-1; 8 nucleotides agree with TRBD2. The junction had 8 bases not matched to a gene; V was cut back by 4 bases and J by 6 bases. The CDR3 consists of 15 residues. Looked up from germline, CDR1 is MNHEY and CDR2 is SVGAGI. The CDR3 loop reads CASSSLAGLGNEQFF. DNA for the CDR3: TGTGCCAGCAGTTCATTAGCGGGACTGGGCAATGAGCAGTTCTTC.

The gene calls are TRBV28 and TRBJ2-5, with a tentative D call TRBD1 (5 bases). The CDR3 has 14 amino acids. Germline CDR1 MDHEN, CDR2 SYDVKM. Trimming pared 5 bases from V and 5 bases from J, leaving 15 bases between. The CDR3 DNA reads TGTGCCAGCAGTCGCCAGGGTGTAAGCGAGACCCAGTACTTC. Its protein product is CASSRQGVSETQYF.